This T cell receptor beta chain was retrieved from a study of blood T cell repertoires in COVID-19. At the level of the study: The United States, Italy and Spain provided the acute and convalescent COVID-19 samples. T cells, B-cell-depleted T cells, or PBMCs supplied cDNA or gDNA.

In the source study's methods: It was from reference gene primer amplification that nucleated cell counts were estimated. Method: immunoSEQ multiplex PCR; TCRdb's copy keeps in-frame clones and lacks some. V, J and clone size are those of that table, while D and trimming were read from the DNA. The data hold approximately 75,000 clones, with approximately 86% observed a single time. The CDR3 has 16 residues. After removal of 1 base from V and 4 bases from J, the junction contained 5 bases not matched to a gene. Germline V lookup: CDR1 SGHTA, CDR2 FQGNSA. Recruited during active infection, patients (from Seattle) were subsequently followed longitudinally. This clone was detected once.

Sequences were obtained from peripheral blood. This chain connects TRBV7-2 to TRBJ1-2, with TRBD1 matching 11 bases. The TCR comes from a man older than 75 with COVID-19, enrolled during active disease. CDR3 sequence: CASSLVAGQGAYGYTF. CDR3 sequence (DNA): TGTGCCAGCAGCTTAGTAGCCGGACAGGGGGCCTATGGCTACACCTTC.